The subject of this entry is one TCR beta chain. Its specificity is not known. The CDR3 has 16 residues. Trimming pared 1 base from V and 0 bases from J, leaving 11 bases between. In germline, CDR1 is SGHAT, CDR2 FQNNGV. The assay was immunoSEQ multiplex PCR, and TCRdb's table has in-frame clones only and misses some. The table records over 750,000 clones, just over 95% of them present only once. The source of the sample is a study of shared clonotypes between healthy human individuals. The wider study: Every donor yielded three CD4 naive, three CD4 memory, two CD8 naive and one CD8 memory plate. Study outcomes and limitations: Tissues were not sampled, only blood, and their repertoires likely differ.

Terminally differentiated effector memory CD45RA+ cells were left out of the naive CD8 fraction, which was CD45RO-negative and positively selected for CCR7. The V gene is TRBV11-2, the J gene TRBJ2-3, with a weak D call TRBD2 (5 bases). This TCR derives from a man aged 25 to 45 in good health. The specimen was naive CD8+ T cells sorted from blood. The CDR3 nucleotides are TGTGCCAGCAGCTTAGGGGCGGGTGTTAGCACAGATACGCAGTATTTT. It translates to CASSLGAGVSTDTQYF. Using reference TRBV11-2 and TRBJ2-3 for the parts outside the CDR3, the full variable domain is EAGVAQSPRYKIIEKRQSVAFWCNPISGHATLYWYQQILGQGPKLLIQFQNNGVVDDSQLPKDRFSAERLKGVDSTLKIQPAKLEDSAVYLCASSLGAGVSTDTQYFGPGTRLTVL.